What follows are 21 T cell receptor beta chains derived from one specimen sequenced in a study of neurological immune-mediated disorders (dated by TCRdb to between 2018 and 2021). The method was 5' RACE. The reads were generated on an Illumina HiSeq 2500. Using fastp trimming at Q25 and MiXCR clonotype assembly, TCRdb reanalyzed the public sequencing data and kept in-frame beta chains. Each CDR3 protein gets just one entry, which takes the most common genes and DNA from the rows behind it. Present in this sample are around 37,000 distinct CDR3 sequences, around 10% of which were seen just once. Of the sample, around 4% falls within the top ten clones. The time point label here, explained by the study, means: technical triplicate 1. Sequenced sample: PBMCs. These receptor sequences come from a man aged 55 to 70 with HTLV-1-associated myelopathy (HAM/TSP).

This chain links TRBV19 with TRBJ2-7; 10 bases fit TRBD1. V shed 3 bases, J shed 2 bases, and the junction held 10 bases outside the gene matches. The CDR3 contains 17 residues. In germline, CDR1 is LNHDA, CDR2 SQIVND (reference sequence). The CDR3 is CASSISSGTGDTYEQYF. CDR3 nucleotides: TGTGCCAGTAGTATTTCTTCCGGGACAGGGGACACCTACGAGCAGTACTTC.

The rearrangement links TRBV29-1 to TRBJ2-7; maybe TRBD1 (5 bases). The CDR3 runs to 11 residues. Germline V gene sequence: CDR1 SQVTM, CDR2 ANQGSEA. CDR3 amino acids: CSGLGDYEQYF. The CDR3 DNA is TGCAGTGGGTTAGGGGACTACGAGCAGTACTTC.

This clonotype was seen ten or more times. The chain has TRBV6-1 and TRBJ2-3; no reliable D call. The CDR3 totals 13 residues. V shed 1 base and J shed 8 bases, with 10 bases lying between them. The germline CDR1 and CDR2 sequences are MNHNS and SASEGT. The CDR3 reads CASSEESRSTQYF. The DNA for the CDR3 is TGTGCCAGCAGTGAAGAGAGCAGGAGTACGCAGTATTTT.

Relative to its sample, this clonotype is medium-sized. The chain employs TRBV29-1 and TRBJ2-3; D is perhaps TRBD1 (6 bases). The CDR3 contains 12 residues. Trimming took 2 bases from V and 3 from J, leaving 6 bases between them. In germline, CDR1 is SQVTM, CDR2 ANQGSEA. The CDR3 region is CSVETGTDTQYF. The CDR3 DNA follows: TGCAGCGTTGAAACAGGGACAGATACGCAGTATTTT.

This clonotype was counted ten times or more. This chain links TRBV20-1 with TRBJ2-3; 7 bases fit TRBD1. The CDR3 spans 15 residues. V shed 2 bases and J 1 base; nucleotides not matched to a gene: 6. Germline-derived CDR1 and CDR2 are DFQATT and SNEGSKA (reference sequence). CDR3 loop: CSARLDDRGTDTQYF. The CDR3 DNA sequence: TGCAGTGCTAGACTTGACGACAGGGGCACAGATACGCAGTATTTT.

The sample holds many counts of this clonotype. The J gene is TRBJ2-7, the V gene TRBV7-9, with D possibly TRBD1 on 6 matching bases. V lost 4 bases and J lost 4, with 23 bases in between. The CDR3 has 17 amino acids. CDR1 and CDR2 from the germline V gene are SEHNR and FQNEAQ (reference sequence). CDR3 sequence reads: CASSSTLDSRVGYEQYF. Written as DNA, the CDR3 is TGTGCCAGCAGCTCGACCCTGGACAGTCGCGTTGGGTACGAGCAGTACTTC.

The sample holds many counts of this clonotype. The J gene is TRBJ2-5, the V gene TRBV5-1; D remains ambiguous. The ends were cut back, 0 bases at V and 0 bases at J, with 6 bases in the middle. The CDR3 loop spans 14 amino acids. In germline, CDR1 is SGHRS, CDR2 YFSETQ. This CDR3 is CASSLGANQETQYF. CDR3 DNA: TGCGCCAGCAGCTTGGGGGCAAACCAAGAGACCCAGTACTTC.

This clonotype was recorded many times. The chain combines TRBV20-1 with TRBJ1-5, with D perhaps TRBD1 (5 bases). Germline assignment: CDR1 DFQATT and CDR2 SNEGSKA (reference sequence). V was cut by 6 bases and J by 4 bases, with 19 bases left in between. This CDR3 has 15 residues. DNA of the CDR3: TGCAGTGCGTTAACCGGGGCAGGCCAAAATCAGCCCCAGCATTTT. As protein: CSALTGAGQNQPQHF.

This clonotype came up many times. The chain carries TRBV12-3 or TRBV12-4 and TRBJ2-7; either TRBD1 or TRBD2 may supply D (5 bases each). CDR3 size: 12 residues. Trimming pared 6 bases from V and 9 bases from J, leaving 15 bases between. CDR3 region: CASRKGPQGQYF. The DNA for the CDR3 is TGTGCCAGCAGAAAGGGACCCCAAGGGCAGTACTTC.

This clonotype was seen ten or more times. V usage is TRBV7-2 and J usage is TRBJ1-2; perhaps TRBD1 as D (5 bases). This CDR3 is 15 amino acids long. Trimming took 3 bases from V and 2 from J, leaving 13 bases between them. CDR1 and CDR2 (germline): SGHTA, FQGNSA. CDR3 coding DNA: TGTGCCAGCAGCTTCAGGGTTCCACAGAACTATGGCTACACCTTC. Its protein product is CASSFRVPQNYGYTF.

In its sample, this clonotype was seen many times. The rearrangement links TRBV7-8 to TRBJ1-6; 7 bases line up with TRBD1. CDR1 SGHVS and CDR2 FQNEAQ come from the germline V gene. This CDR3 is built from 13 residues. V lost 7 bases and J lost 10; bases outside the gene matches: 7. The CDR3 spells CASTNDRASPLHF. In DNA, the CDR3 is TGTGCCAGCACCAACGACAGGGCCTCACCCCTCCACTTT.

This clonotype was seen a handful of times. The chain recombines TRBV20-1 with TRBJ2-7; TRBD2 agrees at 10 bases. Germline CDR1 is DFQATT and CDR2 is SNEGSKA (reference sequence). This CDR3 has 13 residues. The V gene end was trimmed by 6 bases and the J gene end by 5 bases; junction bases not matched to a gene: 7. The CDR3 protein is CSAQREGLHEQYF. CDR3 in DNA: TGCAGTGCCCAGCGGGAGGGCCTCCACGAGCAGTACTTC.

The gene calls are TRBV20-1 and TRBJ2-3; no clear D. Germline V CDR1 and CDR2: DFQATT, SNEGSKA (reference sequence). V shed 6 bases and J shed 3 bases, with 16 bases lying between them. The CDR3 has 14 residues. The DNA for the CDR3 is TGCAGTGCCCAATCGTGGGCAAGAACAGATACGCAGTATTTT. Its protein is CSAQSWARTDTQYF.

This clonotype has a count of ten or more. The chain couples TRBV7-9 to TRBJ1-2, with D perhaps TRBD1 (5 bases). V was pared by 2 bases and J by 8 bases, with 12 bases between. Germline values: CDR1 SEHNR, CDR2 FQNEAQ (reference sequence). The CDR3 has 13 residues. CDR3 DNA sequence: TGTGCCAGCAGCTTATCGACAGTAGGAGGCTACACCTTC. Its translation is CASSLSTVGGYTF.

This clonotype was picked up many times. V is TRBV5-1 and J is TRBJ2-3; 8 bases align to TRBD2. Looked up from germline, CDR1 is SGHRS and CDR2 is YFSETQ. The CDR3 runs 17 residues. J was trimmed by 2 bases and V by 0 bases; bases with no gene match: 8. CDR3 sequence reads: CASSLASSGGVTDTQYF. CDR3 DNA: TGCGCCAGCAGCTTGGCCTCGAGCGGGGGCGTCACAGATACGCAGTATTTT.

This clonotype was detected ten times or more. The chain combines TRBV19 with TRBJ2-3; D is uncertain. Germline V gene data show CDR1 as LNHDA and CDR2 as SQIVND (reference sequence). V shed 4 bases and J shed 2 bases, with 7 bases lying between them. The CDR3 loop spans 13 amino acids. In nucleotides, the CDR3 is TGTGCCAGTAGTAGCGGATTCACAGATACGCAGTATTTT. Encoded protein: CASSSGFTDTQYF.

This clonotype has ten or more counts. The chain recombines TRBV5-1 with TRBJ2-7, with TRBD1 identical over 9 bases. This CDR3 is 14 amino acids long. CDR1 is SGHRS and CDR2 is YFSETQ in the germline V gene. J lost 4 bases, V lost 6 bases, and 8 bases had no gene match. DNA of the CDR3: TGCGCCAGCACCAGGGACAGGGATTCATACGAGCAGTACTTC. Translated, it gives CASTRDRDSYEQYF.

This clonotype appeared many times. The rearrangement links TRBV2 to TRBJ2-4; 8 bases line up with TRBD2. V lost 8 bases and J lost 15; bases outside the gene matches: 9. The length of the CDR3 is 11 residues. The germline V gene has CDR1 SNHLY and CDR2 FYNNEI. CDR3 nucleotides: TGTGCCAGCCTCCTCGGGGGGGCTTGGTACTTC. Its protein product is CASLLGGAWYF.

This clonotype was observed at least ten times. The J gene is TRBJ2-3, the V gene TRBV10-1; no definite D call. V was trimmed by 4 bases and J by 0 bases, leaving 8 bases between them. The CDR3 is made up of 14 amino acids. Germline CDR1 is WNHNN and CDR2 is SYGVQD (reference sequence). CDR3 in amino acids: CASSASTSTDTQYF. The CDR3 DNA follows: TGCGCCAGCAGTGCCTCGACAAGCACAGATACGCAGTATTTT.

The sample holds many counts of this clonotype. The V call is TRBV2, the J call TRBJ2-1, with D possibly being TRBD2 (6 bases). This CDR3 has 13 amino acids. Trimming stripped 8 bases from V and 7 bases from J, with 15 bases between. Per germline, CDR1 SNHLY and CDR2 FYNNEI. The CDR3 region is CASESGVGNEQFF. The CDR3 DNA sequence: TGTGCCAGCGAGTCGGGAGTAGGGAATGAGCAGTTCTTC.

By frequency in the sample, this clonotype is medium-sized (0.01 to 0.1%). J is TRBJ2-3 and V is TRBV10-3; 10 bases align to TRBD2. The CDR3 contains 16 residues. V lost 9 bases and J lost 0; bases outside the gene matches: 9. From germline, CDR1 is ENHRY and CDR2 SYGVKD. CDR3 DNA sequence: TGTGCCATATCAGCGGGAGGGCTGGGGAGCACAGATACGCAGTATTTT. The encoded protein is CAISAGGLGSTDTQYF.